One sample yielded the 14 T cell receptor beta chains listed below, sequenced in a study of blood T cell repertoires in COVID-19 (TCRdb year 2020). Receptor amplification or capture employed the immunoSEQ multiplex PCR assay. TCRdb retrieved this table from immuneACCESS and kept in-frame rearrangements only. Not all clones are present; in checked studies, unresolved V genes account for under half, and no reason is known for the remainder. This sample has 200,000 to 250,000 clones in its table, and around 90% of those were observed once. Together, the top ten hold 12% of the sample. The sample comprised peripheral blood. Receptors were obtained from a woman aged 18-29 years who had recovered from COVID-19.

The V gene is TRBV7-9, the J gene TRBJ2-5; the D gene is possibly TRBD1 (6 bases). In germline, CDR1 is SEHNR, CDR2 FQNEAQ (reference sequence). V lost 6 bases and J lost 2, with 16 bases in between. The length of the CDR3 is 15 residues. The CDR3 region has the DNA TGTGCCAGCAGAGCCTCCGGGACACGTCAAGAGACCCAGTACTTC. Its protein is CASRASGTRQETQYF.

The chain uses TRBV30 and TRBJ2-6, with TRBD1 as a possible D gene (5 bases). Trimming pared 2 bases from V and 0 bases from J, leaving 8 bases between. CDR1 and CDR2 from the germline V gene are GTSNPN and SVGIG (reference sequence). The CDR3 has 15 residues. The CDR3 sequence is CAWSSGSSGANVLTF. The CDR3 DNA reads TGTGCCTGGAGTTCAGGGTCCTCTGGGGCCAACGTCCTGACTTTC.

This chain joins TRBV28 and TRBJ1-5, with D hard to call. The germline V gene has CDR1 MDHEN and CDR2 SYDVKM. The germline V and J ends were trimmed by 2 bases and 3 bases, with 8 bases remaining between them. This CDR3 region has 14 residues. The CDR3 sequence is CASSLGPFNQPQHF. In DNA, the CDR3 is TGTGCCAGCAGTTTAGGGCCTTTCAATCAGCCCCAGCATTTT.

This chain joins TRBV5-6 and TRBJ1-4, with D maybe TRBD1 (6 bases). Germline V gene sequence: CDR1 SGHDT, CDR2 YYEEEE. V gave up 4 bases and J gave up 8 bases, with 27 bases separating them. This CDR3 has 18 residues. For the CDR3, the DNA is TGTGCCAGCAGCCAACAGGGTTGGGGTGCCCGGGGTAGCGAAAAACTGTTTTTT. Residues: CASSQQGWGARGSEKLFF.

The genes are TRBV7-2 and TRBJ1-5; 9 positions agree with TRBD1. The trim removed 0 bases at V and 0 bases at J, leaving 6 bases unmatched. Germline CDR1 SGHTA, CDR2 FQGNSA. The CDR3 spans 18 residues. CDR3 region: CASSLAVRDRDSNQPQHF. Written as DNA, the CDR3 is TGTGCCAGCAGCTTAGCGGTCCGGGACAGGGATAGCAATCAGCCCCAGCATTTT.

This clone was found a few times. The chain combines TRBV6-2 or TRBV6-3 with TRBJ1-1, with 7 bases lining up with TRBD1. This CDR3 is built from 13 residues. The J segment lost 8 bases and the V segment lost 0 bases, leaving 3 bases of the junction unmatched. CDR1 and CDR2 from the germline V gene are MNHEY and SVGEGT. The CDR3 is CASSYSGGGEAFF. The CDR3 DNA reads as TGTGCCAGCAGTTACTCAGGGGGCGGCGAAGCTTTCTTT.

V gene TRBV6-5 combines with J gene TRBJ2-1, with 9 nucleotides matching TRBD2. With V trimmed by 7 bases and J by 4 bases, 5 bases remained unmatched. CDR1 is MNHEY and CDR2 is SVGAGI in the germline V gene. The CDR3 covers 14 residues. CDR3 DNA sequence: TGTGCCAGCACTCCTAGCGGGGATTACAATGAGCAGTTCTTC. Translating it yields CASTPSGDYNEQFF.

The chain has TRBV3-1 (or the pseudogene TRBV3-2) and TRBJ1-2, with TRBD1 matching 7 bases. Germline V gene data show CDR1 as LGHDT and CDR2 as YNNKEL (reference sequence). V trimming: 4 bases; J trimming: 4 bases; junction bases outside the gene matches: 6. There are 14 residues in the CDR3. The CDR3 protein is CASSLKTGSYGYTF. The CDR3 region has the DNA TGTGCCAGCAGCCTCAAGACAGGGTCCTATGGCTACACCTTC.

The chain recombines TRBV14 with TRBJ1-5; the D gene is possibly TRBD1 (5 bases). Trimming removed 4 bases at V and 6 bases at J, with 7 bases between. This CDR3 spans 12 amino acids. CDR1 SGHDN and CDR2 FVKESK come from the germline V gene. The CDR3 DNA follows: TGTGCCAGCAGCCTTAGGGGTCAGCCCCAGCATTTT. Translating it yields CASSLRGQPQHF.

The chain couples TRBV30 to TRBJ2-7; D is possibly TRBD1 (6 bases). This CDR3 is built from 12 residues. Trimming took 8 bases from V and 5 from J, leaving 16 bases between them. Germline V gene sequence: CDR1 GTSNPN, CDR2 SVGIG (reference sequence). The CDR3 loop is CAMDEGVHEQYF. The CDR3 DNA reads TGTGCCATGGATGAGGGGGTCCACGAGCAGTACTTC.

CDR3 protein: CASSSRKGGYQPQHF. The CDR3 DNA follows: TGTGCCAGCAGCTCCCGTAAGGGGGGGTATCAGCCCCAGCATTTT. The chain links TRBV7-2 to TRBJ1-5, with D tentatively TRBD1 (6 bases). This CDR3 comprises 15 residues. Trimming stripped 4 bases from V and 5 bases from J, with 15 bases between. Germline assignment: CDR1 SGHTA and CDR2 FQGNSA.

This clone is a singleton in its sample. J is TRBJ2-7 and V is TRBV28, with 10 positions matching TRBD1. V was clipped by 7 bases and J by 4 bases; unmatched bases: 4. Germline V gene data show CDR1 as MDHEN and CDR2 as SYDVKM. The CDR3 totals 13 residues. The DNA for the CDR3 is TGTGCCAGCACCGGGACAGGGGAATACGAGCAGTACTTC. The encoded protein is CASTGTGEYEQYF.

The gene calls are TRBV7-8 and TRBJ2-7, with 8 bases lining up with TRBD2. V trimming: 5 bases; J trimming: 6 bases; junction bases outside the gene matches: 9. The germline V gene encodes CDR1 SGHVS and CDR2 FQNEAQ. This CDR3 has 14 amino acids. The CDR3 bases are TGTGCCAGCAGCCCGGGACTAGTACTACCCGAGCAGTACTTC. It translates to CASSPGLVLPEQYF.

Written as DNA, the CDR3 is TGTGCCAGCAGCCCCCCCCCGGGACCCCGACTAGTTGTCCAGTACTTC. Its protein is CASSPPPGPRLVVQYF. V usage is TRBV11-2 and J usage is TRBJ2-5; weak D call: TRBD2 (6 bases). This CDR3 has 16 amino acids. Germline CDR1 SGHAT, CDR2 FQNNGV. The V end lost 5 bases, the J end lost 10 bases, and 26 bases lay between the germline ends.